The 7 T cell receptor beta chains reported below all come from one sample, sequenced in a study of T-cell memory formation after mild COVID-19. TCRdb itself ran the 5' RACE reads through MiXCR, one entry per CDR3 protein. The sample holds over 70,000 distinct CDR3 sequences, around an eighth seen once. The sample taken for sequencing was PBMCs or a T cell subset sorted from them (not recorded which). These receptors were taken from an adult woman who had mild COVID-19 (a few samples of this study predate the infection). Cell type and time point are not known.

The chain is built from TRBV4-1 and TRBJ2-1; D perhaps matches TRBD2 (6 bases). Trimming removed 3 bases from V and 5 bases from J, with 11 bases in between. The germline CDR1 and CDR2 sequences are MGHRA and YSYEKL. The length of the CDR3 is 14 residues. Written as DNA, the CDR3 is TGCGCCAGCAGCCATTCAACGGGGGACAATGAGCAGTTCTTC. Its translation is CASSHSTGDNEQFF.

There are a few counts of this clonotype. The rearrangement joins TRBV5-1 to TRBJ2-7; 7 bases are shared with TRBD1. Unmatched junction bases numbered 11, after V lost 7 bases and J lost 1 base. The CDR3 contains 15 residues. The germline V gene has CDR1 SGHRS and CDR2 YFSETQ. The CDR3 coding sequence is TGCGCCAGCTCACTGGACAGGTCCCTTTCCTACGAGCAGTACTTC. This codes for CASSLDRSLSYEQYF.

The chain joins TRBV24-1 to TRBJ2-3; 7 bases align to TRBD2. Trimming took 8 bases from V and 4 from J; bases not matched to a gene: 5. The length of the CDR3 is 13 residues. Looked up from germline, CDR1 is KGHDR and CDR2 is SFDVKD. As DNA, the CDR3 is TGTGCCACCATGGGCGGGAGCGCAGATACGCAGTATTTT. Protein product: CATMGGSADTQYF.

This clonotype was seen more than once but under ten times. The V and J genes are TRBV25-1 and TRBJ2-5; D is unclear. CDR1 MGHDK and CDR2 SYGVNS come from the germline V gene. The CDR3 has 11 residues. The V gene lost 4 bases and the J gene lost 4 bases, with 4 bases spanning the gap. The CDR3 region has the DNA TGTGCCAGCAGTGGGCGAGAGACCCAGTACTTC. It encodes CASSGRETQYF. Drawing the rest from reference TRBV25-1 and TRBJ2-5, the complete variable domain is EADIYQTPRYLVIGTGKKITLECSQTMGHDKMYWYQQDPGMELHLIHYSYGVNSTEKGDLSSESTVSRIRTEHFPLTLESARPSHTSQYLCASSGRETQYFGPGTRLLVL.

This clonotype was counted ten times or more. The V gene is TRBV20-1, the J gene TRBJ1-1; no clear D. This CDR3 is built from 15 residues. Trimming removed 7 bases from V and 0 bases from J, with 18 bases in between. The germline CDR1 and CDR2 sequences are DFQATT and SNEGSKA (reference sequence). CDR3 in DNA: TGCAGTGTATTCTTACCGGAACAGTTGAACACTGAAGCTTTCTTT. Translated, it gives CSVFLPEQLNTEAFF.

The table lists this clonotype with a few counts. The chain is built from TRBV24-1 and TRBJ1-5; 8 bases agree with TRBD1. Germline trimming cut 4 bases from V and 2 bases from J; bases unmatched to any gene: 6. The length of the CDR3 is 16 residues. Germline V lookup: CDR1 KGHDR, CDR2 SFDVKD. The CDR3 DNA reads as TGTGCCACCAGTGACTCAGGACAGGGTGGCAATCAGCCCCAGCATTTT. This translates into CATSDSGQGGNQPQHF.

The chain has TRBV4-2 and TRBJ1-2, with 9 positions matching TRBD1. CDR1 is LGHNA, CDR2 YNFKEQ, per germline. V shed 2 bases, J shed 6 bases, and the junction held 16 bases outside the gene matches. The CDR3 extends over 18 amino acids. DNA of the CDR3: TGTGCCAGCAGCCAACTCCCGGGACAGGGTGGTAGTCCCAATGGCTACACCTTC. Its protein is CASSQLPGQGGSPNGYTF.